This TCR beta chain was sequenced for a study of human T cells and chemical hapten exposure. TCRdb independently ran MiXCR on the RACE reads; one entry per CDR3 protein. Of 300,000 to 350,000 distinct CDR3 sequences in the sample, about 7% are singletons; the top ten hold 7.5% to 8.5%. Germline-derived CDR1 and CDR2 are LGHNA and YNFKEQ. Trimming cost V 0 bases and J 2 bases; bases outside gene matches: 6. The CDR3 consists of 18 residues. Time point noted: patch test 1, 2 weeks after DPC sensitization. The treatment denotes: therapeutic diphenylcyclopropenone sensitization with weekly scalp DPC. The chain couples TRBV4-2 to TRBJ2-2; 10 positions agree with TRBD2. Here the sequenced sample was whole blood, taken in connection with sensitization to the hapten diphenylcyclopropenone (DPC). The TCR comes from a woman under 30 with alopecia areata. Some clones in this sample may be carry-over from other donors' samples. CDR3: CASSQELAGGPNTGELFF. Written as DNA, the CDR3 is TGTGCCAGCAGCCAAGAATTAGCGGGGGGACCCAACACCGGGGAGCTGTTTTTT.